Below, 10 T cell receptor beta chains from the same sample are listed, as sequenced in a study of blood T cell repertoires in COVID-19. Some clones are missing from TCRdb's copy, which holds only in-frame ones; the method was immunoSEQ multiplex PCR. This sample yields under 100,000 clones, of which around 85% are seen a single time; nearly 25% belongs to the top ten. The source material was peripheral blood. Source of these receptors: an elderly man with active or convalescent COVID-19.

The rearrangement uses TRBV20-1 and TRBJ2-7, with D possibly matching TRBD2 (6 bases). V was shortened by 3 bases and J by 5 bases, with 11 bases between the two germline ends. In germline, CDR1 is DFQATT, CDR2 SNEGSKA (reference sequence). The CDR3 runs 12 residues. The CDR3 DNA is TGCAGTGCTAGTGACGGGGGTCACGAGCAGTACTTC. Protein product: CSASDGGHEQYF.

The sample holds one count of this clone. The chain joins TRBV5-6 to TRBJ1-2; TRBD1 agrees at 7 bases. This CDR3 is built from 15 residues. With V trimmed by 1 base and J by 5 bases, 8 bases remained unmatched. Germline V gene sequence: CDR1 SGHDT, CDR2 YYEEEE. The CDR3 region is CASSLNRGGAYGYTF. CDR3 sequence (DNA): TGTGCCAGCAGCTTGAACAGAGGGGGCGCGTATGGCTACACCTTC.

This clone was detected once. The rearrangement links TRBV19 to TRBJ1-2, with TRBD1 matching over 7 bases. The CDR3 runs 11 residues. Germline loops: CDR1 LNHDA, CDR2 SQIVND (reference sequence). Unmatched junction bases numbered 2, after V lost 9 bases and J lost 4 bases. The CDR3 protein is CASRDSYGYTF. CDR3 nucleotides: TGTGCCAGCCGGGACAGCTATGGCTACACCTTC.

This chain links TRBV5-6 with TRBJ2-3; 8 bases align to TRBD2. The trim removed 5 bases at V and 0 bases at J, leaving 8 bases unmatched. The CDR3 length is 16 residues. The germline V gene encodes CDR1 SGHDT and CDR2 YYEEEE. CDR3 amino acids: CASSSYSGASTDTQYF. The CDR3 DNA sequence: TGTGCCAGCAGTTCATATAGCGGGGCTAGCACAGATACGCAGTATTTT. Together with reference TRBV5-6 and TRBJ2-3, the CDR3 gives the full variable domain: DAGVTQSPTHLIKTRGQQVTLRCSPKSGHDTVSWYQQALGQGPQFIFQYYEEEERQRGNFPDRFSGHQFPNYSSELNVNALLLGDSALYLCASSSYSGASTDTQYFGPGTRLTVL.

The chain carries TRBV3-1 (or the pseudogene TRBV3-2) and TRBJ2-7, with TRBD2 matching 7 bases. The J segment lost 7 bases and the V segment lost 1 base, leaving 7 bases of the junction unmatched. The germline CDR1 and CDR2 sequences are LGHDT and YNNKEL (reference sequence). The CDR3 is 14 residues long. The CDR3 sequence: CASSQGLQAGEQYF. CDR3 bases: TGTGCCAGCAGCCAAGGATTGCAAGCGGGGGAGCAGTACTTC.

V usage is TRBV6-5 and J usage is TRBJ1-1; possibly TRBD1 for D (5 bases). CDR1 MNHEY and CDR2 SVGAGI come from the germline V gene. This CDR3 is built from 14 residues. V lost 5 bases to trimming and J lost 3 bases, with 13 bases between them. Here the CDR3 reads CASSLDRRDTEAFF. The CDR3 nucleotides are TGTGCCAGCAGTCTCGACAGACGGGACACTGAAGCTTTCTTT.

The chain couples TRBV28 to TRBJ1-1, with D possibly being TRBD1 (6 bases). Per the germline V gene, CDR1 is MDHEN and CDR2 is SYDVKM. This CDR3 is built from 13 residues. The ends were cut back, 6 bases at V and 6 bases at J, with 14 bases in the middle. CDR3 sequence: CASRKQGIPEAFF. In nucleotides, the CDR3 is TGTGCCAGCAGGAAACAGGGTATCCCTGAAGCTTTCTTT. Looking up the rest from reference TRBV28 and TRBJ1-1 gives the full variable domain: DVKVTQSSRYLVKRTGEKVFLECVQDMDHENMFWYRQDPGLGLRLIYFSYDVKMKEKGDIPEGYSVSREKKERFSLILESASTNQTSMYLCASRKQGIPEAFFGQGTRLTVV.

In nucleotides, the CDR3 is TGTGCCAGCAGCTCCGGTCCGCTTCGGTCCGGGGAGCTGTTTTTT. Amino acids: CASSSGPLRSGELFF. V gene TRBV5-6 combines with J gene TRBJ2-2; D is unresolved. Germline V lookup: CDR1 SGHDT, CDR2 YYEEEE. The CDR3 covers 15 residues. The germline V and J ends were trimmed by 3 bases and 6 bases, with 15 bases remaining between them.

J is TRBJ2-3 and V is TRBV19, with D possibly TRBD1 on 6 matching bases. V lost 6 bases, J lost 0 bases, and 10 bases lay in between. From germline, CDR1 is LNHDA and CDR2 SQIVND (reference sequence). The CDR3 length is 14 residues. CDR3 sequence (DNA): TGTGCCAGTAGGGCAGGGGCTAGCACAGATACGCAGTATTTT. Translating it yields CASRAGASTDTQYF. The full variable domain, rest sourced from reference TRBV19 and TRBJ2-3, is DGGITQSPKYLFRKEGQNVTLSCEQNLNHDAMYWYRQDPGQGLRLIYYSQIVNDFQKGDIAEGYSVSREKKESFPLTVTSAQKNPTAFYLCASRAGASTDTQYFGPGTRLTVL.

As DNA, the CDR3 is TGTGCCAGCAGGGAAACGGGGTCGGGCACAGATACGCAGTATTTT. It yields the protein CASRETGSGTDTQYF. This sequence joins TRBV7-9 and TRBJ2-3, with D maybe TRBD2 (5 bases). V was clipped by 6 bases and J by 1 base, with 14 bases between them. This CDR3 contains 15 residues. CDR1 SEHNR and CDR2 FQNEAQ come from the germline V gene (reference sequence).